The 18 T cell receptor beta chains below all came from one sample that was sequenced in a study of T cell clonality in common variable immunodeficiency. The method was immunoSEQ multiplex PCR; TCRdb's version includes in-frame clones alone and lacks a portion of them. The record shows 45,000 to 65,000 clones for this sample, with no singletons present. The material sequenced was peripheral blood mononuclear cells. Every receptor here comes from a person between 18 and 69 years old in good health.

This clone was seen repeatedly, ten times or more. The covered CDR3 bases are TGTGCCACTGCTATGACAGGATTCTACAATGAG. This translates into CATAMTGFYNE. The entire CDR3 is CATAMTGFYNEQFF. This chain uses TRBV19 with TRBJ2-1, with a weak D call TRBD1 (6 bases). The read finishes 3 residues shy of the CDR3 end, and the germline J gene is used to complete it. V lost 10 bases and J lost 3, with 16 bases in between. The CDR3 covers 14 residues. Germline CDR1 is LNHDA and CDR2 is SQIVND (reference sequence).

This clone appeared many times. The read stops 3 residues short of the end of the CDR3; the missing end is completed from the germline J gene. The chain links TRBV20-1 to TRBJ2-7; weak D call: TRBD1 (5 bases). CDR3 size: 13 residues. V lost 4 bases and J lost 3, with 13 bases in between. Germline loops: CDR1 DFQATT, CDR2 SNEGSKA (reference sequence). CDR3 DNA (partial): TGCAGTGCTACCCTTTGGACAAACTACGAG. It encodes CSATLWTNYE. The CDR3 in full is CSATLWTNYEQYF.

This clone was seen at least ten times. Sequencing ends 3 residues short of the CDR3 end; the germline J gene provides the rest. The rearrangement joins TRBV5-1 to TRBJ2-1; D possibly corresponds to TRBD1 (5 bases). V lost 0 bases to trimming and J lost 4 bases, with 5 bases between them. Germline lookup yields CDR1 SGHRS and CDR2 YFSETQ. This CDR3 is built from 13 residues. This CDR3 reads CASSLGQYNEQFF. The CDR3 DNA, read in part, is TGCGCCAGCAGCTTGGGACAGTACAATGAG.

In the case of this clone: The DNA ends 3 residues before the CDR3 does, and the rest of the CDR3 is filled in from the germline J gene. The V call is TRBV18, the J call TRBJ2-3, with D unclear. V lost 6 bases to trimming and J lost 2 bases, with 12 bases between them. The CDR3 length is 14 residues. Germline-derived CDR1 and CDR2 are KGHSH and LQKENI. Incomplete CDR3 DNA: TGTGCCAGCTCGGGTCAGGCTACCACAGATACG. It yields the protein CASSGQATTDT. The complete CDR3 reads CASSGQATTDTQYF.

This clone was seen repeatedly, ten times or more. The CDR3 goes on 3 residues after the read ends, and that part is filled in from the germline J gene. This chain connects TRBV30 to TRBJ1-6; 8 nucleotides align to TRBD1. This CDR3 comprises 14 residues. Per germline, CDR1 GTSNPN and CDR2 SVGIG (reference sequence). After removal of 5 bases from V and 9 bases from J, the junction contained 9 bases not matched to a gene. The CDR3 reads CAWDYRGSVSPLHF. The part of the CDR3 DNA that was read is TGTGCCTGGGACTACAGGGGGTCGGTTTCACCC.

This clone was seen repeatedly, ten times or more. The CDR3 is cut off 3 residues early in the read; its end comes from the germline J gene. V is TRBV20-1 and J is TRBJ2-1; a possible D gene is TRBD2 (6 bases). Germline CDR1 reads DFQATT; CDR2 reads SNEGSKA (reference sequence). The V end lost 5 bases, the J end lost 7 bases, and 18 bases lay between the germline ends. The CDR3 sequence is 14 residues long. CDR3 bases read: TGCAGTGCTGGGGACTCGAACATCGGGAATGAG. Residues: CSAGDSNIGNE. The full CDR3 protein reads CSAGDSNIGNEQFF.

This clone has a count of ten or more. The missing CDR3 end, 3 residues past where the read stops, is filled in from the germline J gene. J is TRBJ2-1 and V is TRBV7-9, with D uncertain. Trimming took off 2 bases at V and 8 bases at J, with 10 bases between the two ends. The CDR3 length is 13 residues. The germline V gene has CDR1 SEHNR and CDR2 FQNEAQ (reference sequence). The CDR3 protein is CASSLSLGHEQFF. CDR3 bases read: TGTGCCAGCAGCTTATCCCTGGGCCATGAG.

In its sample, this clone was seen many times. Coverage ceases 3 residues before the CDR3 finishes, and the germline J gene fills in the end. The chain couples TRBV6-1 to TRBJ1-5, with 9 bases lining up with TRBD1. Trimming took 0 bases from V and 4 from J; bases not matched to a gene: 1. The CDR3 length is 15 residues. Germline CDR1 and CDR2: MNHNS and SASEGT. The DNA read from the CDR3 is TGTGCCAGCAGTGAAGCGACAGGGGGTAATCAGCCC. Residues: CASSEATGGNQP. The CDR3 as a whole reads CASSEATGGNQPQHF.

This clone was observed a few times. The read ends 3 residues early relative to the CDR3; the germline J gene fills the gap. This rearrangement joins TRBV2 to TRBJ1-6, with TRBD1 matching 9 bases. V dropped 9 bases and J dropped 5; count of bases not matched to a gene: 20. CDR3 length equals 19 residues. Germline lookup yields CDR1 SNHLY and CDR2 FYNNEI. This CDR3 reads CASGGTPGQGNHHNSPLHF. The DNA read from the CDR3 is TGTGCCAGTGGTGGTACACCGGGACAGGGAAATCACCATAATTCACCC.

Comments on this clone: The DNA ends 3 residues before the CDR3 does, and the rest of the CDR3 is filled in from the germline J gene. The rearrangement uses TRBV5-1 and TRBJ2-2; D perhaps matches TRBD1 (6 bases). V was pared by 4 bases and J by 4 bases, with 17 bases between. Looked up from germline, CDR1 is SGHRS and CDR2 is YFSETQ. This CDR3 comprises 16 residues. CDR3 bases read: TGCGCCAGCAGCCGACCCGTATCAGGGGTCACCGGGGAG. This gives the protein CASSRPVSGVTGE. The whole CDR3 reads CASSRPVSGVTGELFF.

This clone showed up many times. The CDR3 end falls 3 residues outside the read, so it is completed with the germline J gene. This chain connects TRBV6-4 to TRBJ2-5, with TRBD2 matching 9 bases. Per germline, CDR1 MRHNA and CDR2 SNTAGT. With 10 bases clipped from V and 4 bases from J, the junction kept 10 bases outside the gene matches. The length of the CDR3 is 14 residues. CDR3 sequence reads: CATPSGTSPETQYF. The CDR3 DNA, read in part, is TGTGCCACCCCCTCCGGGACTAGCCCAGAGACC.

This clone was observed a few times. CDR3 DNA (partial): TGTGCCACAGGGCCGAGCTCCTACAATGAG. Translated: CATGPSSYNE. The whole CDR3 sequence is CATGPSSYNEQFF. The chain carries TRBV7-9 and TRBJ2-1; TRBD1 might be the D (5 bases). The read comes to an end 3 residues before the CDR3 does, leaving the germline J gene to fill in the end. The length of the CDR3 is 13 residues. Germline V CDR1 and CDR2: SEHNR, FQNEAQ (reference sequence). The ends were cut back, 10 bases at V and 0 bases at J, with 10 bases in the middle.

This clone was seen repeatedly, ten times or more. The read comes to an end 3 residues before the CDR3 does, leaving the germline J gene to fill in the end. The rearrangement links TRBV30 to TRBJ2-7, with 11 bases fitting TRBD1. Germline V gene sequence: CDR1 GTSNPN, CDR2 SVGIG (reference sequence). The CDR3 consists of 14 residues. V gave up 3 bases and J gave up 1 base; unmatched junction bases: 2. The part of the CDR3 DNA that was read is TGTGCCTGGAGGGGGACAGGGGGTTCCTACGAG. The encoded protein is CAWRGTGGSYE. The whole CDR3 region reads CAWRGTGGSYEQYF. Using reference TRBV30 and TRBJ2-7 for the parts outside the CDR3, the full variable domain is SQTIHQWPATLVQPVGSPLSLECTVEGTSNPNLYWYRQAAGRGLQLLFYSVGIGQISSEVPQNLSASRPQDRQFILSSKKLLLSDSGFYLCAWRGTGGSYEQYFGPGTRLTVT.

This clone was seen repeatedly, ten times or more. The read ends 3 residues early relative to the CDR3; the germline J gene fills the gap. The chain has TRBV10-1 and TRBJ2-1, with 10 bases fitting TRBD1. The CDR3 has 15 amino acids. Per germline, CDR1 WNHNN and CDR2 SYGVQD (reference sequence). With 6 bases clipped from V and 9 bases from J, the junction kept 11 bases outside the gene matches. The CDR3 spells CASSPRDRGLSEQFF. The sequenced CDR3 bases are TGCGCCAGCAGCCCCCGGGACAGGGGTCTCAGTGAG.

Regarding this clone: The CDR3 end falls 3 residues outside the read, so it is completed with the germline J gene. The chain combines TRBV18 with TRBJ2-2; 11 bases line up with TRBD1. This CDR3 region has 16 residues. CDR1 and CDR2 from the germline V gene are KGHSH and LQKENI. CDR3 residues: CASSPFGGQGGEKLFF. The part of the CDR3 DNA that was read is TGTGCCAGCTCACCGTTCGGGGGACAGGGGGGAGAAAAG.

This clone has a count of ten or more. The read ends 3 residues early relative to the CDR3; the germline J gene fills the gap. V gene TRBV10-1 combines with J gene TRBJ2-2; 7 bases align to TRBD1. J was trimmed by 4 bases and V by 6 bases; bases with no gene match: 5. Germline lookup yields CDR1 WNHNN and CDR2 SYGVQD (reference sequence). The CDR3 totals 14 residues. CDR3 DNA, as far as it was read: TGCGCCAGCAGCTCGGACAGGAGCACCGGGGAG. Translating gives CASSSDRSTGE. The complete CDR3 protein is CASSSDRSTGELFF.

This clone was detected ten times or more. The read finishes 3 residues shy of the CDR3 end, and the germline J gene is used to complete it. Other DNA variants within this sample encode the same CDR3. This chain connects TRBV30 to TRBJ1-6; D gene ambiguous. V was shortened by 0 bases and J by 0 bases, with 12 bases between the two germline ends. The CDR3 has 17 residues. Germline V CDR1 and CDR2: GTSNPN, SVGIG (reference sequence). The CDR3 spells CAWSVRPVSSYNSPLHF. CDR3 DNA (partial): TGTGCCTGGAGTGTACGCCCAGTGAGCTCCTATAATTCACCC.

The table lists this clone with many counts. The read ends 3 residues before the CDR3 terminus; that terminus is restored from the germline J gene. The chain couples TRBV19 to TRBJ1-4; 10 bases match TRBD1. This CDR3 contains 14 residues. Germline V gives CDR1 LNHDA, CDR2 SQIVND (reference sequence). Losses at the gene ends were 9 bases for V and 7 bases for J; bases not matched to a gene: 8. The part of the CDR3 DNA that was read is TGTGCCAGCCGACAGGGGGCAGTGGTTGAAAAA. This translates into CASRQGAVVEK. The whole CDR3 reads CASRQGAVVEKLFF.